These 4 T cell receptor beta chains came from one sample sequenced in a study of cytomegalovirus exposure and HLA in healthy donors. A multiplex PCR was run with 60 Vbeta primers and 13 Jbeta primers. Sequencing used immunoSEQ multiplex PCR; TCRdb keeps in-frame clones, though not all of them. The data contain approximately 100,000 clones, around 79% of them singletons. Sequencing input: PBMCs. Receptor source: a woman between 35 and 50 years old in good health and CMV-seronegative.

The chain links TRBV2 to TRBJ2-3, with D possibly matching TRBD1 (6 bases). Germline V gene data show CDR1 as SNHLY and CDR2 as FYNNEI. V was shortened by 7 bases and J by 3 bases, with 8 bases between the two germline ends. CDR3 length: 12 residues. CDR3 in DNA: TGTGCCAGCACGACAGGAACAGATACGCAGTATTTT. It encodes CASTTGTDTQYF. Complete variable domain (other parts from reference TRBV2 and TRBJ2-3): EPEVTQTPSHQVTQMGQEVILRCVPISNHLYFYWYRQILGQKVEFLVSFYNNEISEKSEIFDDQFSVERPDGSNFTLKIRSTKLEDSAMYFCASTTGTDTQYFGPGTRLTVL.

The chain couples TRBV4-1 to TRBJ1-5, with a possible D match to TRBD1 (5 bases). The germline CDR1 and CDR2 sequences are MGHRA and YSYEKL. V lost 1 base, J lost 11 bases, and 21 bases lay in between. This CDR3 has 16 residues. The CDR3 DNA reads TGCGCCAGCAGCCAAGGGATAGAGCGGGGCCAAAGGTCCCAGCATTTT. This codes for CASSQGIERGQRSQHF.

This chain links TRBV28 with TRBJ2-3; TRBD2 matches at 9 bases. From germline, CDR1 is MDHEN and CDR2 SYDVKM. The CDR3 totals 17 residues. J was trimmed by 4 bases and V by 7 bases; bases with no gene match: 15. In DNA, the CDR3 is TGTGCCAGCACCAAGACTAGCGGAGTTGTCCGCGCAGATACGCAGTATTTT. This encodes CASTKTSGVVRADTQYF.

This clone was seen only a few times. The rearrangement uses TRBV6-5 and TRBJ2-5, with 9 bases identical to TRBD2. V lost 4 bases, J lost 5 bases, and 5 bases stayed unmatched. Germline-derived CDR1 and CDR2 are MNHEY and SVGAGI. This CDR3 is built from 14 residues. DNA of the CDR3: TGTGCCAGCAGTTTTAGCGGGAGCCGCGAGACCCAGTACTTC. This gives the protein CASSFSGSRETQYF.